These 20 T cell receptor beta chains originate from one sample sequenced in a study of cytomegalovirus exposure and HLA in healthy donors. The PCR contained 60 Vbeta and 13 Jbeta primers. TCRdb's table, derived via immunoSEQ multiplex PCR, lists solely in-frame clones and lacks some. The sample lists approximately 150,000 clones; 70% to 85% were seen once. Source material: PBMCs. These receptors were taken from a young woman in good health and CMV-seronegative.

The V and J genes are TRBV5-1 and TRBJ2-1, with 7 bases that match TRBD1. The CDR3 is 15 residues long. V was pared by 0 bases and J by 7 bases, with 7 bases of the junction left unmatched. CDR1 is SGHRS and CDR2 is YFSETQ in the germline V gene. CDR3 sequence: CASSLDTGANNEQFF. In DNA, the CDR3 is TGCGCCAGCAGCTTGGATACAGGGGCAAATAATGAGCAGTTCTTC.

The genes are TRBV13 and TRBJ2-1, with 8 bases lining up with TRBD2. Unmatched junction bases numbered 3, after V lost 0 bases and J lost 5 bases. The CDR3 totals 15 residues. Per germline, CDR1 PRHDT and CDR2 FYEKMQ (reference sequence). The CDR3 DNA reads as TGTGCCAGCAGCTTAGGACTAGCGGTGAACAATGAGCAGTTCTTC. It codes for CASSLGLAVNNEQFF.

This chain joins TRBV30 and TRBJ1-6; 7 bases are a match to TRBD1. After removal of 5 bases from V and 7 bases from J, the junction contained 5 bases not matched to a gene. The CDR3 totals 13 residues. CDR1 and CDR2 from the germline V gene are GTSNPN and SVGIG (reference sequence). This CDR3 is CAWRDSRNSPLHF. Written as DNA, the CDR3 is TGTGCCTGGCGGGACAGTAGAAATTCACCCCTCCACTTT.

V gene TRBV28 combines with J gene TRBJ2-7; TRBD1 is a possible D gene (5 bases). In germline, CDR1 is MDHEN, CDR2 SYDVKM. Between the trimmed V and J ends, which lost 3 bases and 3 bases, there was a span of 18 bases. CDR3 length equals 16 residues. The CDR3 DNA is TGTGCCAGCAGTTTCCCTCCCTCGGACAACAACTACGAGCAGTACTTC. Translated: CASSFPPSDNNYEQYF.

The chain uses TRBV7-9 and TRBJ2-5, with 9 bases identical to TRBD1. Losses at the gene ends were 2 bases for V and 11 bases for J; bases not matched to a gene: 9. The CDR3 totals 14 residues. Looked up from germline, CDR1 is SEHNR and CDR2 is FQNEAQ (reference sequence). The DNA for the CDR3 is TGTGCCAGCAGCTTAACACAGGGGGCGCGGGAGCAGTACTTC. Amino acids: CASSLTQGAREQYF. Full variable domain (remainder filled in from reference TRBV7-9 and TRBJ2-5): DTGVSQNPRHKITKRGQNVTFRCDPISEHNRLYWYRQTLGQGPEFLTYFQNEAQLEKSRLLSDRFSAERPKGSFSTLEIQRTEQGDSAMYLCASSLTQGAREQYFGPGTRLLVL.

V is TRBV19 and J is TRBJ1-1; D gene uncertain. CDR1 LNHDA and CDR2 SQIVND come from the germline V gene (reference sequence). Trimming took 5 bases from V and 7 from J, leaving 11 bases between them. The CDR3 length is 12 residues. The CDR3 bases are TGTGCCAGTAGTCTCGGGATAATTGAAGCTTTCTTT. This translates into CASSLGIIEAFF.

The gene calls are TRBV5-6 and TRBJ1-1; D is perhaps TRBD1 (5 bases). The CDR3 runs 16 residues. Germline CDR1 and CDR2: SGHDT and YYEEEE. V gave up 4 bases and J gave up 2 bases, with 18 bases separating them. CDR3 nucleotide sequence: TGTGCCAGCAGCCCTGCTGGGACTTCTACTAACACTGAAGCTTTCTTT. It is translated as CASSPAGTSTNTEAFF.

The J gene is TRBJ1-3, the V gene TRBV30; perhaps TRBD1 as D (5 bases). Germline-derived CDR1 and CDR2 are GTSNPN and SVGIG (reference sequence). V lost 3 bases and J 0 bases, leaving 18 bases between the germline ends. The CDR3 has 17 amino acids. The CDR3 sequence is CAWSLEGLPHSGNTIYF. CDR3 nucleotides: TGTGCCTGGAGCCTAGAGGGACTGCCACACTCTGGAAACACCATATATTTT.

A single count supports this clone. One junction end does not reproduce the germline sequence, and a read error may be involved. The rearrangement links TRBV7-9 to TRBJ2-5; D unresolved. This CDR3 region has 13 residues. Germline CDR1 and CDR2: SEHNR and FQNEAQ (reference sequence). The CDR3 bases are TGTGCCCGCAGCTTAGCATCGTCAGAGACCCAGTACTTC. Its protein is CARSLASSETQYF.

This clone came up once. The CDR3 DNA reads as TGCGCCAGCAGCTTTTTGGGACAGTCGAACACTGAAGCTTTCTTT. Translated: CASSFLGQSNTEAFF. The chain combines TRBV5-1 with TRBJ1-1; TRBD1 agrees at 7 bases. The V gene's germline CDR1 is SGHRS and CDR2 YFSETQ. The CDR3 is 15 amino acids. The V gene end was trimmed by 2 bases and the J gene end by 1 base; junction bases not matched to a gene: 5.

The chain links TRBV7-8 to TRBJ2-7, with TRBD1 as a possible D gene (5 bases). The CDR3 runs to 15 residues. Germline loops: CDR1 SGHVS, CDR2 FQNEAQ. V lost 2 bases and J lost 0, with 11 bases in between. Here the CDR3 reads CASSLRGQSSYEQYF. For the CDR3, the DNA is TGTGCCAGCAGCTTAAGGGGTCAGAGCTCCTACGAGCAGTACTTC.

The gene calls are TRBV15 and TRBJ1-2, with a possible D match to TRBD1 (5 bases). The CDR3 totals 16 residues. Germline values: CDR1 LNHNV, CDR2 YYDKDF (reference sequence). Trimming stripped 0 bases from V and 3 bases from J, with 14 bases between. Here the CDR3 reads CATSRDLLTEHYGYTF. The DNA for the CDR3 is TGTGCCACCAGCAGAGATTTGTTGACAGAACACTATGGCTACACCTTC.

The gene calls are TRBV7-2 and TRBJ2-3; possibly TRBD2 for D (6 bases). The V and J ends lost 5 bases and 4 bases respectively, with 25 bases between them. The length of the CDR3 is 18 residues. The V gene's germline CDR1 is SGHTA and CDR2 FQGNSA. In nucleotides, the CDR3 is TGTGCCAGCAGCCCCAGACCCCGCCGGGACTTAGGCGCAGATACGCAGTATTTT. As protein: CASSPRPRRDLGADTQYF.

There are a few counts of this clone. The V call is TRBV11-2, the J call TRBJ2-7, with TRBD2 matching over 7 bases. Germline trimming cut 3 bases from V and 6 bases from J; bases unmatched to any gene: 8. There are 14 residues in the CDR3. Germline V gives CDR1 SGHAT, CDR2 FQNNGV. The CDR3 protein is CASSFVAGDPEQYF. The CDR3 DNA reads as TGTGCCAGCAGCTTCGTTGCGGGAGACCCCGAGCAGTACTTC. The complete variable domain, with remaining parts taken from reference TRBV11-2 and TRBJ2-7, reads EAGVAQSPRYKIIEKRQSVAFWCNPISGHATLYWYQQILGQGPKLLIQFQNNGVVDDSQLPKDRFSAERLKGVDSTLKIQPAKLEDSAVYLCASSFVAGDPEQYFGPGTRLTVT.

The chain is built from TRBV21-1 and TRBJ2-2; the D segment call TRBD2 is taken from the table without a DNA check. TRBV21-1 is termed a pseudogene. The length of the CDR3 is 16 residues. The CDR3 here is CASSVRPKLNTGELFF. As DNA, the CDR3 is TGTGCCAGCAGCGTGCGCCCAAAACTTAACACCGGGGAGCTGTTTTTT.

A few counts support this clone. J is TRBJ2-7 and V is TRBV29-1; 7 bases are a match to TRBD1. The CDR3 length is 12 residues. CDR1 SQVTM and CDR2 ANQGSEA come from the germline V gene. Losses at the gene ends were 3 bases for V and 2 bases for J; bases not matched to a gene: 1. CDR3 sequence (DNA): TGCAGCGTTGAGGGACAGACCTACGAGCAGTACTTC. It yields the protein CSVEGQTYEQYF.

As regards this clone: The identical CDR3 is also encoded by other nucleotide sequences in the sample. The chain uses TRBV5-1 and TRBJ2-5; perhaps TRBD2 as D (6 bases). Trimming shortened V by 0 bases and J by 3 bases, and 9 bases separated the two germline ends. This CDR3 contains 14 residues. Germline CDR1 SGHRS, CDR2 YFSETQ. CDR3 in amino acids: CASSLAPGEETQYF. The CDR3 coding sequence is TGCGCCAGCAGCTTGGCCCCGGGAGAAGAGACCCAGTACTTC.

This clone was picked up one time. The J gene is TRBJ2-7, the V gene TRBV4-2; 12 nucleotides match TRBD2. The CDR3 extends over 15 amino acids. The trim removed 1 base at V and 3 bases at J, leaving 1 base unmatched. CDR1 and CDR2 (germline): LGHNA, YNFKEQ. CDR3 residues: CASSQGTSGDYEQYF. The CDR3, as DNA: TGTGCCAGCAGCCAAGGGACTAGCGGGGACTACGAGCAGTACTTC.

This chain connects TRBV27 to TRBJ2-3; 9 bases map to TRBD2. The CDR3 sequence is 16 residues long. Trimming cost V 6 bases and J 0 bases; bases outside gene matches: 7. From germline, CDR1 is MNHEY and CDR2 SMNVEV (reference sequence). The CDR3 sequence: CASSPGLASSTDTQYF. The CDR3 bases are TGTGCCAGCAGCCCGGGACTAGCAAGTAGCACAGATACGCAGTATTTT.

This clone showed up just a few times. The gene calls are TRBV18 and TRBJ2-3, with 10 bases that match TRBD2. The CDR3 is 14 amino acids. With V trimmed by 8 bases and J by 2 bases, 4 bases remained unmatched. Germline V gene data show CDR1 as KGHSH and CDR2 as LQKENI. CDR3 loop: CASTTSGHTDTQYF. The CDR3 nucleotides are TGTGCCAGCACGACTAGCGGGCACACAGATACGCAGTATTTT.